The 26 T cell receptor beta chains given below trace back to one sample, sequenced in a study of cytomegalovirus exposure and HLA in healthy donors. PCR primers comprised 60 Vbeta and 13 Jbeta primers. Produced via immunoSEQ multiplex PCR; TCRdb's table is partial and in-frame only. The data show around 70,000 clones, 70% to 90% seen once. The specimen sequenced was PBMCs. These receptors all stem from a human donor in good health.

The chain joins TRBV19 to TRBJ1-6; no definite D call. The germline V gene encodes CDR1 LNHDA and CDR2 SQIVND (reference sequence). The ends were cut back, 4 bases at V and 8 bases at J, with 15 bases in the middle. The CDR3 has 15 residues. The CDR3: CASSTPSLTDSPLHF. The DNA of the CDR3 is TGTGCCAGTAGTACGCCCAGTCTTACCGATTCACCCCTCCACTTT.

J is TRBJ1-5 and V is TRBV7-2; possible D gene TRBD1, 5 bases. Germline V gene data show CDR1 as SGHTA and CDR2 as FQGNSA. With 1 base removed from V and 5 bases from J, the gap between germline ends came to 9 bases. The CDR3 spans 14 residues. CDR3 in DNA: TGTGCCAGCAGCTTAGAGGGGTTGGATCAGCCCCAGCATTTT. This encodes CASSLEGLDQPQHF.

This chain connects TRBV7-2 to TRBJ2-3, with 11 nucleotides matching TRBD2. J lost 2 bases, V lost 5 bases, and 15 bases had no gene match. Germline V lookup: CDR1 SGHTA, CDR2 FQGNSA. This CDR3 is built from 19 residues. The CDR3 loop reads CASSQPGLAAGRYTDTQYF. The CDR3 coding sequence is TGTGCCAGCAGCCAACCGGGACTAGCGGCGGGACGGTACACAGATACGCAGTATTTT. Using reference TRBV7-2 and TRBJ2-3 for the parts outside the CDR3, the full variable domain is GAGVSQSPSNKVTEKGKDVELRCDPISGHTALYWYRQSLGQGLEFLIYFQGNSAPDKSGLPSDRFSAERTGGSVSTLTIQRTQQEDSAVYLCASSQPGLAAGRYTDTQYFGPGTRLTVL.

The J gene is TRBJ1-6, the V gene TRBV28, with D hard to call. The CDR3 has 15 amino acids. V was trimmed by 6 bases and J by 0 bases, leaving 9 bases between them. The germline V gene encodes CDR1 MDHEN and CDR2 SYDVKM. In DNA form, the CDR3 reads TGTGCCAGCAGAGTCCCGAGCTCCTATAATTCACCCCTCCACTTT. Translation: CASRVPSSYNSPLHF.

This clone appeared a few times. The V gene is TRBV6-5, the J gene TRBJ2-7, with TRBD1 matching over 9 bases. This CDR3 has 13 residues. Germline V gene sequence: CDR1 MNHEY, CDR2 SVGAGI. V gave up 6 bases and J gave up 6 bases; unmatched junction bases: 6. CDR3 nucleotide sequence: TGTGCCAGCAGCCTGACAGGGGGAAGCGAGCAGTACTTC. It yields the protein CASSLTGGSEQYF.

The chain couples TRBV7-9 to TRBJ2-7; 7 bases fit TRBD1. This CDR3 comprises 14 residues. The germline gives CDR1 SEHNR, CDR2 FQNEAQ (reference sequence). Germline trimming cut 1 base from V and 6 bases from J; bases unmatched to any gene: 6. The CDR3 DNA reads TGTGCCAGCAGCTTAGGCCCTGCAGGGGGCGAGCAGTACTTC. It encodes CASSLGPAGGEQYF. Full variable domain (outside the CDR3, taken from reference TRBV7-9 and TRBJ2-7): DTGVSQNPRHKITKRGQNVTFRCDPISEHNRLYWYRQTLGQGPEFLTYFQNEAQLEKSRLLSDRFSAERPKGSFSTLEIQRTEQGDSAMYLCASSLGPAGGEQYFGPGTRLTVT.

V and J are TRBV27 and TRBJ2-2, with 8 bases aligning to TRBD1. Looked up from germline, CDR1 is MNHEY and CDR2 is SMNVEV (reference sequence). The CDR3 contains 15 residues. Trimming took 6 bases from V and 6 from J; bases not matched to a gene: 9. Written as DNA, the CDR3 is TGTGCCAGCAGAACCGGGACAGGACTCGCCGGGGAGCTGTTTTTT. It is translated as CASRTGTGLAGELFF.

V and J are TRBV7-2 and TRBJ2-6, with D possibly matching TRBD2 (6 bases). Germline assignment: CDR1 SGHTA and CDR2 FQGNSA. With 1 base removed from V and 0 bases from J, the gap between germline ends came to 13 bases. The CDR3 has 18 residues. The CDR3 nucleotides read TGTGCCAGCAGCTTAGAGGGCGGGGTCCCCTCTGGGGCCAACGTCCTGACTTTC. Translation: CASSLEGGVPSGANVLTF.

The chain carries TRBV6-4 and TRBJ2-1; D is unclear. Deletions cut 0 bases from V and 2 bases from J, with 5 bases between. This CDR3 has 14 residues. Germline assignment: CDR1 MRHNA and CDR2 SNTAGT. CDR3 nucleotides: TGTGCCAGCAGTGACTCGTCAGCCTACAATGAGCAGTTCTTC. Encoded protein: CASSDSSAYNEQFF.

V is TRBV5-4 and J is TRBJ2-2, with D perhaps matching TRBD1 (5 bases). Per germline, CDR1 SGHNT and CDR2 YYREEE (reference sequence). This CDR3 is built from 17 residues. V gave up 3 bases and J gave up 0 bases, with 15 bases separating them. CDR3 nucleotide sequence: TGTGCCAGCAGCTCGCAACGGGCCAGGGCGAACACCGGGGAGCTGTTTTTT. It translates to CASSSQRARANTGELFF.

In regard to this clone: One junction end disagrees with the germline gene, perhaps due to a read error. V is TRBV25-1 and J is TRBJ2-5; weak D call: TRBD2 (5 bases). Germline loops: CDR1 MGHDK, CDR2 SYGVNS. The CDR3 runs 16 residues. In DNA, the CDR3 is TGCGCCAGCAGTGACGCATTCGGAGGCTGGCAGCAGGAGCAGTACTTC. As protein: CASSDAFGGWQQEQYF.

The CDR3 DNA is TGTGCCAGCAGCCCCCAGGGTGATACGCAGTATTTT. Translating it yields CASSPQGDTQYF. The chain carries TRBV7-3 and TRBJ2-3, with D perhaps matching TRBD1 (5 bases). V gave up 5 bases and J gave up 6 bases, with 9 bases separating them. Looked up from germline, CDR1 is SGHTA and CDR2 is FQGTGA. This CDR3 is 12 amino acids long.

The chain recombines TRBV7-2 with TRBJ2-1, with 8 nucleotides matching TRBD2. Looked up from germline, CDR1 is SGHTA and CDR2 is FQGNSA. The CDR3 extends over 17 amino acids. Germline trimming cut 5 bases from V and 0 bases from J; bases unmatched to any gene: 9. CDR3 residues: CASSTRPAGVSYNEQFF. The DNA for the CDR3 is TGTGCCAGCAGCACCAGACCAGCGGGGGTCTCCTACAATGAGCAGTTCTTC. Full variable domain (remainder filled in from reference TRBV7-2 and TRBJ2-1): GAGVSQSPSNKVTEKGKDVELRCDPISGHTALYWYRQSLGQGLEFLIYFQGNSAPDKSGLPSDRFSAERTGGSVSTLTIQRTQQEDSAVYLCASSTRPAGVSYNEQFFGPGTRLTVL.

The chain combines TRBV4-1 with TRBJ2-7; D is possibly TRBD2 (6 bases). V lost 1 base, J lost 1 base, and 17 bases lay in between. In germline, CDR1 is MGHRA, CDR2 YSYEKL. The CDR3 loop spans 17 amino acids. The CDR3, as DNA: TGCGCCAGCAGCCAAGGGCCGCCGGGGGTTCGTTCCTACGAGCAGTACTTC. The encoded protein is CASSQGPPGVRSYEQYF.

V and J are TRBV23-1 and TRBJ2-1; TRBD2 matches at 15 bases. TRBV23-1 is classed as an ORF, of uncertain function. The CDR3 loop spans 20 amino acids. V was clipped by 3 bases and J by 1 base; unmatched bases: 10. The CDR3 DNA sequence: TGCGCCAGCAGTCAGTTACCCGGGACTAGCGGGGGGCCTTCCTACAATGAGCAGTTCTTC. It translates to CASSQLPGTSGGPSYNEQFF.

The genes are TRBV4-2 and TRBJ2-5; 7 bases agree with TRBD2. The V gene end was trimmed by 0 bases and the J gene end by 2 bases; junction bases not matched to a gene: 3. The CDR3 runs 15 residues. Germline V gene data show CDR1 as LGHNA and CDR2 as YNFKEQ. The CDR3 DNA follows: TGTGCCAGCAGCCAAGAGGGGGGGGAACAAGAGACCCAGTACTTC. It specifies CASSQEGGEQETQYF.

V gene TRBV28 combines with J gene TRBJ2-7; weak D call: TRBD1 (6 bases). This CDR3 spans 13 amino acids. Germline V gene sequence: CDR1 MDHEN, CDR2 SYDVKM. V was cut by 6 bases and J by 5 bases, with 14 bases left in between. Here the CDR3 reads CASRLQGRHEQYF. The CDR3 DNA sequence: TGTGCCAGCAGATTACAGGGTCGGCACGAGCAGTACTTC.

This clone was counted a single time. The rearrangement links TRBV4-3 to TRBJ2-2, with D perhaps matching TRBD2 (5 bases). The CDR3 totals 13 residues. Trimming pared 2 bases from V and 8 bases from J, leaving 9 bases between. Germline V gene lookup returns CDR1 LGHNA and CDR2 YSLEER. The CDR3 DNA reads TGCGCCAGCAGCCAACCGGGGATGGGGGAGCTGTTTTTT. This codes for CASSQPGMGELFF.

The V gene is TRBV9, the J gene TRBJ2-5; D uncertain. This CDR3 region has 15 residues. Trimming took off 0 bases at V and 5 bases at J, with 14 bases between the two ends. The germline CDR1 and CDR2 sequences are SGDLS and YYNGEE. DNA for the CDR3: TGTGCCAGCAGCGTAGGGGCCCTCGTTAGGGAGACCCAGTACTTC. Translating it yields CASSVGALVRETQYF.

This chain connects TRBV15 to TRBJ2-7; tentative D call: TRBD2 (5 bases). The CDR3 is 16 residues long. The germline V and J ends were trimmed by 0 bases and 0 bases, with 12 bases remaining between them. CDR1 LNHNV and CDR2 YYDKDF come from the germline V gene (reference sequence). CDR3 sequence (DNA): TGTGCCACCAGCAGAGATTATACGGGGTCCTCCTACGAGCAGTACTTC. Its translation is CATSRDYTGSSYEQYF.

This clone was seen once. The CDR3 spells CASSTRQLGTQYF. The CDR3 region has the DNA TGTGCCAGTAGCACCCGACAGCTTGGGACCCAGTACTTC. This chain joins TRBV19 and TRBJ2-5, with a tentative D call TRBD1 (5 bases). This CDR3 comprises 13 residues. Germline V CDR1 and CDR2: LNHDA, SQIVND (reference sequence). V was trimmed by 6 bases and J by 7 bases, leaving 15 bases between them.

The V and J genes are TRBV19 and TRBJ2-1; 10 bases map to TRBD2. The CDR3 totals 16 residues. The V and J ends lost 6 bases and 7 bases, in that order; junction bases with no gene match: 12. Germline V lookup: CDR1 LNHDA, CDR2 SQIVND (reference sequence). As DNA, the CDR3 is TGTGCCAGTAGCCAGGGAGCGGGGGGGCCAAGAAATGAGCAGTTCTTC. Its protein is CASSQGAGGPRNEQFF.

This chain uses TRBV6-1 with TRBJ2-3, with D tentatively TRBD1 (5 bases). The CDR3 runs to 15 residues. V dropped 6 bases and J dropped 0 bases, with 13 bases sitting between them. Germline lookup yields CDR1 MNHNS and CDR2 SASEGT. The CDR3 sequence: CASSLDIASTDTQYF. The CDR3 nucleotides are TGTGCCAGCAGCTTGGACATAGCTAGCACAGATACGCAGTATTTT.

This clone is a singleton in its sample. A read error may account for a junction end that differs from germline. The chain employs TRBV7-7 and TRBJ2-3; 9 positions match TRBD1. From germline, CDR1 is SSHAT and CDR2 FNYEAQ (reference sequence). The CDR3 spans 15 residues. CDR3 residues: CASSRGQGSTDTQYF. Here the CDR3 DNA reads TGTGCTAGCAGCCGGGGACAGGGAAGCACAGATACGCAGTATTTT. Using reference TRBV7-7 and TRBJ2-3 for the parts outside the CDR3, the full variable domain is GAGVSQSPRYKVTKRGQDVTLRCDPISSHATLYWYQQALGQGPEFLTYFNYEAQPDKSGLPSDRFSAERPEGSISTLTIQRTEQRDSAMYRCASSRGQGSTDTQYFGPGTRLTVL.

This chain connects TRBV7-2 to TRBJ2-5; 8 bases match TRBD2. Germline V gives CDR1 SGHTA, CDR2 FQGNSA. The CDR3 totals 14 residues. Losses at the gene ends were 1 base for V and 5 bases for J; bases not matched to a gene: 3. CDR3: CASSLGLASETQYF. The CDR3 DNA reads as TGTGCCAGCAGCTTAGGACTAGCGTCGGAGACCCAGTACTTC.

The rearrangement joins TRBV7-3 to TRBJ2-1; TRBD1 matches at 7 bases. This CDR3 is 15 amino acids long. The ends lost 0 bases at V and 12 bases at J; junction bases unmatched: 11. Germline V gene sequence: CDR1 SGHTA, CDR2 FQGTGA. The CDR3 protein is CASSLTGGPSSSQFF. The CDR3 bases are TGTGCCAGCAGCTTAACAGGGGGCCCTTCATCCTCGCAGTTCTTC. The full variable domain, with the rest looked up from reference TRBV7-3 and TRBJ2-1, is GAGVSQTPSNKVTEKGKYVELRCDPISGHTALYWYRQSLGQGPEFLIYFQGTGAADDSGLPNDRFFAVRPEGSVSTLKIQRTERGDSAVYLCASSLTGGPSSSQFFGPGTRLTVL.